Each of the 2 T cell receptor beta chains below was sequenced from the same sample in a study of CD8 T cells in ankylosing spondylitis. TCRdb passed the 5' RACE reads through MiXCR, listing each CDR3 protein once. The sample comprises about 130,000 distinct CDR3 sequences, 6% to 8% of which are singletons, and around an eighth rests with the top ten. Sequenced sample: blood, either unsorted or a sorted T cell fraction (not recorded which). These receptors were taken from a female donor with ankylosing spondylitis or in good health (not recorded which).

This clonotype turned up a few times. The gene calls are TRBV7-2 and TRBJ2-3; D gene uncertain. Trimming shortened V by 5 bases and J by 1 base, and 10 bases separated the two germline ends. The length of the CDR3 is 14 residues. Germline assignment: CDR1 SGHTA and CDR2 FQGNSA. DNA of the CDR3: TGTGCCAGCAGCGCCACTTACCGCACAGATACGCAGTATTTT. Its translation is CASSATYRTDTQYF.

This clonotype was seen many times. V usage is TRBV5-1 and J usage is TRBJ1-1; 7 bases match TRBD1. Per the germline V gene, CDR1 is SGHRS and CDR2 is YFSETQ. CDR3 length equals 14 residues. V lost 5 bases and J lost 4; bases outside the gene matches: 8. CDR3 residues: CASRPDRVSTEAFF. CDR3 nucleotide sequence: TGCGCCAGCAGACCAGACAGGGTGAGCACTGAAGCTTTCTTT.